This T cell receptor (beta chain) originates from a study of blood T cell repertoires in COVID-19. Study-wide background: Sites in the United States, Italy and Spain provided acute and convalescent COVID-19 samples.

CDR1 is KGHSH and CDR2 is LQKENI in the germline V gene. The V segment lost 6 bases and the J segment 3 bases; nucleotides outside the gene matches: 4. This CDR3 has 13 amino acids. In the original analysis: From reference gene primer amplification, estimates of nucleated cell counts were derived. Method: immunoSEQ multiplex PCR; TCRdb's copy keeps in-frame clones and lacks some. The D gene and trimming were derived from the DNA, and the V and J assignments and clone size from that table. The sample includes roughly 120,000 clones, 75% to 80% of them seen just once. The chain joins TRBV18 to TRBJ2-7; 8 bases fit TRBD1. The sample consisted of peripheral blood. The source of this sequence is a human donor in a cohort sampled during active COVID-19. The CDR3, as DNA: TGTGCCAGCTCCATCGGGACAGGCTACGAGCAGTACTTC. Encoded protein: CASSIGTGYEQYF.